The subject of this entry is one T cell receptor beta chain. This clone was detected once. It lacks a known antigen. Per-base quality was not reported, and no clone a single base away is much larger than it. This sample was included in a study of T cell changes during pregnancy in multiple sclerosis (dated by TCRdb to between 2019 and 2020). In terms of the full investigation: The study looked at changes in the T cell repertoire across pregnancy in women with multiple sclerosis.

The CDR3 has 16 amino acids, counting the end cysteine and phenylalanine. The read is trimmed to its CDR3 DNA, 48 bases read in frame from base 1. Looking up the germline V gene yields CDR1 SGHAT and CDR2 FQNNGV. Library preparation used the immunoSEQ multiplex PCR assay. Not all clones reach the TCRdb copy of this immuneACCESS table, which keeps in-frame sequences only. Checked studies attribute under half of the gap to unresolved V genes and leave the rest unexplained. In this sample the table shows about 30,000 clones, more than 85% of which occur a single time. The ten largest make up 0.43% of the sample.

The receptor chain draws on TRBV11-2 and TRBJ2-5; the central 8 bases match TRBD2. The J call may be faulty, since TRBJ2-7 better matches the DNA end. This specimen was CD4+ T cells from peripheral blood mononuclear cells, taken after pregnancy. The source of this sequence is a female donor with multiple sclerosis, enrolled in a pregnancy study. The CDR3 region: CASSPSAGLVTYEQYF. The DNA reads as follows: TGTGCCAGCAGCCCCTCCGCGGGACTAGTAACCTACGAGCAGTACTTC.